Presented here are 28 T cell receptor beta chains from one specimen sequenced in a study of blood T cell repertoires in COVID-19. Only in-frame clones appear in the TCRdb table, and some are missing; sequencing was by immunoSEQ multiplex PCR. The sample carries 200,000 to 250,000 clones, roughly 88% recorded once. The sample taken for sequencing was peripheral blood. The receptors originated from a man aged 50-59 years with active or convalescent COVID-19.

The rearrangement uses TRBV4-3 and TRBJ2-3, with 7 bases identical to TRBD2. With 0 bases clipped from V and 4 bases from J, the junction kept 7 bases outside the gene matches. CDR3 length: 16 amino acids. Germline loops: CDR1 LGHNA, CDR2 YSLEER. CDR3 coding DNA: TGCGCCAGCAGCCAAGACCCGGGAGGTTGGGCAGATACGCAGTATTTT. This translates into CASSQDPGGWADTQYF.

The chain carries TRBV5-4 and TRBJ2-1; D possibly corresponds to TRBD2 (6 bases). This CDR3 contains 15 residues. The V end was cut by 5 bases, the J end by 4 bases, with 16 bases between. CDR1 and CDR2 (germline): SGHNT, YYREEE (reference sequence). The CDR3: CASRLNSGPYNEQFF. The CDR3 region has the DNA TGTGCCAGCAGACTCAACAGCGGGCCGTACAATGAGCAGTTCTTC.

The V call is TRBV7-9, the J call TRBJ2-3; D unresolved. Per the germline V gene, CDR1 is SEHNR and CDR2 is FQNEAQ (reference sequence). There are 16 residues in the CDR3. V gave up 7 bases and J gave up 0 bases, with 17 bases separating them. The CDR3 DNA is TGTGCCAGCATCCCCTCCGCGGCACTGAGCACAGATACGCAGTATTTT. It is translated as CASIPSAALSTDTQYF.

The chain couples TRBV5-1 to TRBJ2-1; 10 bases line up with TRBD1. V lost 4 bases, J lost 2 bases, and 6 bases stayed unmatched. This CDR3 comprises 16 residues. Per the germline V gene, CDR1 is SGHRS and CDR2 is YFSETQ. The CDR3 here is CASSPQGQGTYNEQFF. Here the CDR3 DNA reads TGCGCCAGCAGCCCACAGGGACAGGGGACCTACAATGAGCAGTTCTTC.

This chain connects TRBV9 to TRBJ2-1; 12 bases are shared with TRBD1. Germline values: CDR1 SGDLS, CDR2 YYNGEE. The CDR3 has 16 amino acids. V dropped 1 base and J dropped 8; count of bases not matched to a gene: 7. The CDR3 sequence: CASSVTGTGGWDEQFF. As DNA, the CDR3 is TGTGCCAGCAGCGTAACCGGGACAGGGGGCTGGGATGAGCAGTTCTTC.

This chain joins TRBV5-1 and TRBJ2-7; tentative D call: TRBD2 (6 bases). V shed 3 bases and J shed 1 base, with 11 bases lying between them. The germline CDR1 and CDR2 sequences are SGHRS and YFSETQ. This CDR3 comprises 14 residues. The CDR3, as DNA: TGCGCCAGCAGCTCCGTGGCGGGGTCCTACGAGCAGTACTTC. Translated, it gives CASSSVAGSYEQYF.

The genes are TRBV2 and TRBJ2-1; 7 bases are shared with TRBD2. Unmatched junction bases numbered 11, after V lost 3 bases and J lost 9 bases. Germline CDR1 SNHLY, CDR2 FYNNEI. The CDR3 covers 15 residues. DNA for the CDR3: TGTGCCAGCAGTGAGATGGCGGGAGAAGGTAGTGAGCAGTTCTTC. As protein: CASSEMAGEGSEQFF.

The J gene is TRBJ1-2, the V gene TRBV5-1; a possible D gene is TRBD1 (6 bases). The V end lost 4 bases, the J end lost 4 bases, and 8 bases lay between the germline ends. This CDR3 has 12 residues. Germline values: CDR1 SGHRS, CDR2 YFSETQ. CDR3 DNA: TGCGCCAGCAGCGAAGGGGGCTATGGCTACACCTTC. Translating gives CASSEGGYGYTF.

The chain has TRBV5-4 and TRBJ1-2; 7 nucleotides agree with TRBD1. The CDR3 sequence is 15 residues long. Germline V gene sequence: CDR1 SGHNT, CDR2 YYREEE (reference sequence). V trimming: 4 bases; J trimming: 4 bases; junction bases outside the gene matches: 10. The CDR3 loop reads CASSGDRAYFYGYTF. The DNA of the CDR3 is TGTGCCAGCAGCGGTGACAGGGCCTATTTCTATGGCTACACCTTC.

This chain's CDR3 is CASSLDRSITEAFF. In nucleotides, the CDR3 is TGTGCCAGCAGCTTAGACAGGTCGATCACTGAAGCTTTCTTT. The J gene is TRBJ1-1, the V gene TRBV7-9, with D possibly TRBD1 on 5 matching bases. Trimming pared 1 base from V and 4 bases from J, leaving 10 bases between. This CDR3 is 14 amino acids long. CDR1 and CDR2 (germline): SEHNR, FQNEAQ (reference sequence).

This chain connects TRBV7-9 to TRBJ1-2, with TRBD1 matching 9 bases. Germline assignment: CDR1 SEHNR and CDR2 FQNEAQ (reference sequence). CDR3 length: 13 residues. J gave up 8 bases and V 5 bases, and 6 bases lay outside the gene matches. The CDR3: CASSPGQGGGYTF. CDR3 nucleotide sequence: TGTGCCAGCAGCCCGGGACAGGGTGGCGGCTACACCTTC.

This clone was recorded only once. Other DNA sequences in this specimen translate into the identical CDR3. Here the CDR3 DNA reads TGTGCCAGCAGCTTAACGGGGGGGAGCTCCTACAATGAGCAGTTCTTC. Translation gives CASSLTGGSSYNEQFF. V usage is TRBV7-3 and J usage is TRBJ2-1; 7 nucleotides line up with TRBD2. V shed 0 bases, J shed 0 bases, and the junction held 2 bases outside the gene matches. Germline values: CDR1 SGHTA, CDR2 FQGTGA. This CDR3 is 16 amino acids long.

The chain is built from TRBV5-6 and TRBJ2-2, with TRBD2 as a possible D gene (5 bases). Trimming pared 3 bases from V and 6 bases from J, leaving 15 bases between. CDR3 length: 15 amino acids. Germline V CDR1 and CDR2: SGHDT, YYEEEE. The CDR3 sequence: CASSSAGNRSGELFF. CDR3 in DNA: TGTGCCAGCAGCTCCGCGGGTAACCGATCCGGGGAGCTGTTTTTT.

V and J are TRBV28 and TRBJ1-2; possible D gene TRBD1, 5 bases. CDR1 is MDHEN and CDR2 is SYDVKM in the germline V gene. V lost 3 bases and J 7 bases, leaving 21 bases between the germline ends. The CDR3 runs to 16 residues. The CDR3, as DNA: TGTGCCAGCAGTTTGGGGGGGTCCAGCGTGGGTCGTGGCTACACCTTC. This encodes CASSLGGSSVGRGYTF.

J is TRBJ2-4 and V is TRBV19; D is unclear. V was clipped by 0 bases and J by 4 bases, with 4 bases between them. The CDR3 runs 13 residues. The germline gives CDR1 LNHDA, CDR2 SQIVND (reference sequence). The CDR3, as DNA: TGTGCCAGTAGTATAGATCGGAAAAACATTCAGTACTTC. It translates to CASSIDRKNIQYF.

The chain combines TRBV11-2 with TRBJ1-1; the match to TRBD1 covers 8 bases. The germline CDR1 and CDR2 sequences are SGHAT and FQNNGV. CDR3 length: 16 amino acids. J gave up 4 bases and V 5 bases, and 12 bases lay outside the gene matches. The CDR3 nucleotides are TGTGCCAGCAGCCGTTCCAGGGGGCAGGTTGGCACTGAAGCTTTCTTT. Amino acids: CASSRSRGQVGTEAFF.

The chain couples TRBV7-9 to TRBJ2-3; TRBD2 aligns across 11 bases. The CDR3 consists of 16 residues. Germline V gene data show CDR1 as SEHNR and CDR2 as FQNEAQ (reference sequence). V dropped 4 bases and J dropped 2; count of bases not matched to a gene: 5. The CDR3 loop is CASSWFSGGDTDTQYF. CDR3 in DNA: TGTGCCAGCAGCTGGTTTAGCGGGGGGGACACAGATACGCAGTATTTT.

This chain joins TRBV10-3 and TRBJ1-5; D may be TRBD1 (6 bases). Germline V lookup: CDR1 ENHRY, CDR2 SYGVKD. V lost 4 bases, J lost 4 bases, and 8 bases lay in between. CDR3 length: 13 amino acids. The CDR3 spells CAISGTENQPQHF. The CDR3 DNA sequence: TGTGCCATCAGTGGGACAGAAAATCAGCCCCAGCATTTT.

The chain links TRBV5-1 to TRBJ2-2, with D tentatively TRBD2 (6 bases). Germline CDR1 is SGHRS and CDR2 is YFSETQ. Trimming left V 6 bases short and J 5 bases short, with 14 bases between. The CDR3 has 14 amino acids. The CDR3 bases are TGCGCCAGCACCCGGGACTCCGAGACCGGGGAGCTGTTTTTT. Protein sequence: CASTRDSETGELFF.

The rearrangement joins TRBV27 to TRBJ1-2, with 8 bases aligning to TRBD1. V shed 3 bases, J shed 8 bases, and the junction held 5 bases outside the gene matches. Germline V gene sequence: CDR1 MNHEY, CDR2 SMNVEV (reference sequence). This CDR3 spans 13 amino acids. The CDR3 DNA follows: TGTGCCAGCAGTTTTAGGGCAGGGGGCGGCTACACCTTC. Amino acid sequence: CASSFRAGGGYTF.

This clone turned up a few times. The J gene is TRBJ2-1, the V gene TRBV2; D is unclear. The germline V and J ends were trimmed by 2 bases and 1 base, with 15 bases remaining between them. The germline CDR1 and CDR2 sequences are SNHLY and FYNNEI. The CDR3 consists of 17 residues. CDR3 amino acids: CASSESVGVPSYNEQFF. CDR3 nucleotides: TGTGCCAGCAGTGAATCGGTTGGAGTTCCTTCCTACAATGAGCAGTTCTTC.

The V call is TRBV5-1, the J call TRBJ1-1; D is possibly TRBD1 (5 bases). V was pared by 0 bases and J by 1 base, with 10 bases between. CDR3 length: 15 residues. The germline CDR1 and CDR2 sequences are SGHRS and YFSETQ. DNA for the CDR3: TGCGCCAGCAGCTTGGCCAGGGCACGGAACACTGAAGCTTTCTTT. Its translation is CASSLARARNTEAFF.

The J gene is TRBJ2-3, the V gene TRBV5-1; the match to TRBD2 covers 7 bases. The CDR3 totals 15 residues. J lost 0 bases, V lost 0 bases, and 1 base had no gene match. In germline, CDR1 is SGHRS, CDR2 YFSETQ. The CDR3 DNA reads TGCGCCAGCAGCTTGGCGCGGGGGAGCACAGATACGCAGTATTTT. Residues: CASSLARGSTDTQYF. Together with reference TRBV5-1 and TRBJ2-3, the CDR3 gives the full variable domain: KAGVTQTPRYLIKTRGQQVTLSCSPISGHRSVSWYQQTPGQGLQFLFEYFSETQRNKGNFPGRFSGRQFSNSRSEMNVSTLELGDSALYLCASSLARGSTDTQYFGPGTRLTVL.

This CDR3 reads CASSELLNTNTEAFF. Written as DNA, the CDR3 is TGTGCCAGCAGTGAGTTACTAAACACGAACACTGAAGCTTTCTTT. The rearrangement uses TRBV6-1 and TRBJ1-1, with D unclear. Germline V gives CDR1 MNHNS, CDR2 SASEGT. Trimming shortened V by 3 bases and J by 1 base, and 12 bases separated the two germline ends. The CDR3 runs to 15 residues.

V and J are TRBV4-3 and TRBJ2-2, with TRBD2 matching over 13 bases. Per germline, CDR1 LGHNA and CDR2 YSLEER. The CDR3 has 19 amino acids. V was clipped by 4 bases and J by 8 bases; unmatched bases: 16. The CDR3 is CASSPLTSGRANRRGELFF. The CDR3 DNA follows: TGCGCCAGCAGCCCCCTAACTAGCGGGAGGGCCAATAGGCGAGGGGAGCTGTTTTTT.

The J gene is TRBJ1-1, the V gene TRBV20-1, with a weak D call TRBD1 (5 bases). This CDR3 is 11 amino acids long. Per germline, CDR1 DFQATT and CDR2 SNEGSKA (reference sequence). The V and J ends lost 6 bases and 9 bases respectively, with 14 bases between them. CDR3 residues: CSARDREKAFF. The CDR3 region has the DNA TGCAGTGCGAGGGACCGGGAGAAAGCTTTCTTT.

This chain uses TRBV6-5 with TRBJ1-2; a possible D gene is TRBD1 (6 bases). CDR3 length: 13 residues. The germline gives CDR1 MNHEY, CDR2 SVGAGI. Trimming pared 0 bases from V and 7 bases from J, leaving 9 bases between. Here the CDR3 reads CASSYSATGGYTF. The CDR3 bases are TGTGCCAGCAGTTACTCCGCGACAGGTGGCTACACCTTC.

The rearrangement uses TRBV3-1 (or the pseudogene TRBV3-2) and TRBJ1-5; unclear D gene. CDR3 length: 13 residues. Trimming removed 0 bases at V and 5 bases at J, with 5 bases between. The germline V gene has CDR1 LGHDT and CDR2 YNNKEL (reference sequence). CDR3 bases: TGTGCCAGCAGCCAAGATGAGGATCAGCCCCAGCATTTT. The encoded protein is CASSQDEDQPQHF.